The 16 T cell receptor beta chains below all came from one sample that was sequenced in a study of shared clonotypes between healthy human individuals. Sequenced by immunoSEQ multiplex PCR; TCRdb stores in-frame clones only, minus some. Here the sample spans fewer than 2.5 million clones, over 85% being singletons. Sequenced: naive CD4+ T cells from PBMCs. Sample subset: CD45RA+ positively selected. These receptors originate from a man younger than 30 in good health. Some clones in this sample may be carry-over from other donors' samples.

V usage is TRBV7-2 and J usage is TRBJ2-7; TRBD2 matches at 13 bases. The V and J ends lost 5 bases and 2 bases, in that order; junction bases with no gene match: 3. In germline, CDR1 is SGHTA, CDR2 FQGNSA. The CDR3 is made up of 15 amino acids. This chain's CDR3 is CASSPGLAGPYEQYF. The CDR3 DNA is TGTGCCAGCAGCCCGGGACTAGCGGGGCCCTACGAGCAGTACTTC.

Only one count was recorded for this clone. The chain is built from TRBV7-9 and TRBJ2-3; 11 bases are a match to TRBD1. Germline V CDR1 and CDR2: SEHNR, FQNEAQ (reference sequence). V trimming: 6 bases; J trimming: 4 bases; junction bases outside the gene matches: 18. This CDR3 region has 19 residues. CDR3 in amino acids: CASRAWTGGRRGVSDTQYF. The CDR3 nucleotides read TGTGCCAGCAGAGCCTGGACAGGGGGCCGTAGAGGGGTTTCAGATACGCAGTATTTT.

This chain uses TRBV5-1 with TRBJ2-2; tentative D call: TRBD2 (5 bases). V was trimmed by 4 bases and J by 1 base, leaving 14 bases between them. CDR3 length equals 16 residues. Germline lookup yields CDR1 SGHRS and CDR2 YFSETQ. Written as DNA, the CDR3 is TGCGCCAGCAGCGCCGTGTGGGCGGGGAACACCGGGGAGCTGTTTTTT. Residues: CASSAVWAGNTGELFF.

The genes are TRBV5-1 and TRBJ2-5, with a weak D call TRBD2 (6 bases). This CDR3 comprises 15 residues. The V end was cut by 4 bases, the J end by 7 bases, with 20 bases between. Per germline, CDR1 SGHRS and CDR2 YFSETQ. The CDR3 here is CASSQEGGRQATQYF. The CDR3 DNA is TGCGCCAGCAGCCAGGAGGGCGGTCGCCAGGCGACCCAGTACTTC.

V and J are TRBV9 and TRBJ2-7, with D possibly matching TRBD2 (5 bases). CDR1 SGDLS and CDR2 YYNGEE come from the germline V gene. The CDR3 extends over 16 amino acids. The germline V and J ends were trimmed by 4 bases and 6 bases, with 23 bases remaining between them. The DNA of the CDR3 is TGTGCCAGCAGCCCCCGACCAGATACGGGGTCTCCCGAGCAGTACTTC. Its translation is CASSPRPDTGSPEQYF.

The rearrangement links TRBV18 to TRBJ1-1; D is ambiguous. This CDR3 region has 14 residues. Germline-derived CDR1 and CDR2 are KGHSH and LQKENI. V lost 1 base and J lost 3, with 9 bases in between. CDR3 DNA sequence: TGTGCCAGCTCACCACGGACTAGGGACACTGAAGCTTTCTTT. Its translation is CASSPRTRDTEAFF.

The chain couples TRBV29-1 to TRBJ2-5, with a tentative D call TRBD1 (5 bases). This CDR3 spans 14 amino acids. CDR1 and CDR2 (germline): SQVTM, ANQGSEA. V dropped 0 bases and J dropped 5 bases, with 13 bases sitting between them. CDR3 bases: TGCAGCGTTGAAGATGATAGGGGCCGGGAGACCCAGTACTTC. The encoded protein is CSVEDDRGRETQYF.

The J gene is TRBJ2-7, the V gene TRBV5-4, with D hard to call. Trimming left V 1 base short and J 3 bases short, with 8 bases between. The CDR3 length is 13 residues. The germline V gene encodes CDR1 SGHNT and CDR2 YYREEE (reference sequence). CDR3 region: CASSLPSNYEQYF. The CDR3 DNA sequence: TGTGCCAGCAGCTTGCCTTCCAACTACGAGCAGTACTTC.

The rearrangement joins TRBV4-3 to TRBJ1-4, with no clear D. V lost 1 base, J lost 4 bases, and 10 bases lay in between. This CDR3 contains 15 residues. Germline CDR1 is LGHNA and CDR2 is YSLEER. The CDR3 DNA is TGCGCCAGCAGCCAAGGACGGAGTCTTAATGAAAAACTGTTTTTT. It translates to CASSQGRSLNEKLFF.

The chain carries TRBV6-1 and TRBJ1-2; 10 nucleotides match TRBD1. The CDR3 runs to 16 residues. Unmatched junction bases numbered 7, after V lost 1 base and J lost 5 bases. Looked up from germline, CDR1 is MNHNS and CDR2 is SASEGT. DNA of the CDR3: TGTGCCAGCAGTGAAGTAATGGGACAGGGGAGTTATGGCTACACCTTC. Amino acid sequence: CASSEVMGQGSYGYTF.

The V and J genes are TRBV6-5 and TRBJ2-4, with TRBD1 matching over 7 bases. J was trimmed by 8 bases and V by 7 bases; bases with no gene match: 11. Germline assignment: CDR1 MNHEY and CDR2 SVGAGI. The CDR3 runs to 14 residues. The CDR3 bases are TGTGCCAGCAAAACTTCCGGGACAGCCGACATTCAGTACTTC. Protein product: CASKTSGTADIQYF.

The chain employs TRBV9 and TRBJ2-5; unclear D gene. The CDR3 has 13 amino acids. V was shortened by 0 bases and J by 5 bases, with 8 bases between the two germline ends. Germline assignment: CDR1 SGDLS and CDR2 YYNGEE. The CDR3 protein is CASSVDLEETQYF. CDR3 in DNA: TGTGCCAGCAGCGTAGATTTGGAGGAGACCCAGTACTTC.

To note about this clone: Other nucleotide sequences in the sample specify the same CDR3. The chain employs TRBV11-2 and TRBJ1-2; perhaps TRBD1 as D (5 bases). The CDR3 totals 13 residues. V gave up 1 base and J gave up 4 bases, with 7 bases separating them. Looked up from germline, CDR1 is SGHAT and CDR2 is FQNNGV. CDR3 nucleotides: TGTGCCAGCAGCTTAGCGGGGGGCTATGGCTACACCTTC. Its protein product is CASSLAGGYGYTF.

The chain has TRBV28 and TRBJ2-2; 10 bases map to TRBD2. Germline V lookup: CDR1 MDHEN, CDR2 SYDVKM. Losses at the gene ends were 6 bases for V and 0 bases for J; bases not matched to a gene: 13. This CDR3 has 19 amino acids. CDR3 residues: CASSLAGVGNGANTGELFF. CDR3 DNA: TGTGCCAGCAGCCTAGCGGGAGTAGGCAATGGGGCGAACACCGGGGAGCTGTTTTTT.

The genes are TRBV7-8 and TRBJ2-5; 7 nucleotides match TRBD1. The CDR3 spans 14 residues. Trimming at V came to 5 bases and at J to 2 bases, leaving 5 bases not matched to a gene. CDR1 and CDR2 (germline): SGHVS, FQNEAQ. The CDR3 protein is CASSRRQGQETQYF. The DNA for the CDR3 is TGTGCCAGCAGCCGACGACAGGGACAAGAGACCCAGTACTTC.

The rearrangement uses TRBV10-3 and TRBJ1-6; a weak D match, TRBD1 (6 bases). Trimming took off 0 bases at V and 7 bases at J, with 16 bases between the two ends. Germline V gene data show CDR1 as ENHRY and CDR2 as SYGVKD. The CDR3 covers 17 residues. CDR3 residues: CAISESPPAGANSPLHF. CDR3 in DNA: TGTGCCATCAGTGAGTCTCCTCCGGCAGGGGCCAATTCACCCCTCCACTTT.